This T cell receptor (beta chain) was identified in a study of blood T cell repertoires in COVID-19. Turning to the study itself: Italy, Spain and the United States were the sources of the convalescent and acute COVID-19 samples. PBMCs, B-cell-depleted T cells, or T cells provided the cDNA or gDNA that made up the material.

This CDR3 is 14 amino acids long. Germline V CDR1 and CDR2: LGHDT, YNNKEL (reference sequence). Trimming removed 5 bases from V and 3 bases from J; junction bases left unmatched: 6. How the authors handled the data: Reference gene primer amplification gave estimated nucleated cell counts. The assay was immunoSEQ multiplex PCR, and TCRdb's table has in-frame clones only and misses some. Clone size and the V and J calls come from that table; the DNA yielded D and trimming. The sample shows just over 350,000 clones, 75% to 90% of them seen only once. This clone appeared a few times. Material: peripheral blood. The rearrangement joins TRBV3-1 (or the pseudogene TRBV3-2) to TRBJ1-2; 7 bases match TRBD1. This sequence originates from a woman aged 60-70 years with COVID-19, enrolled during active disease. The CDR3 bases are TGTGCCAGCAGCTATAGTACAGGGGACTATGGCTACACCTTC. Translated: CASSYSTGDYGYTF.